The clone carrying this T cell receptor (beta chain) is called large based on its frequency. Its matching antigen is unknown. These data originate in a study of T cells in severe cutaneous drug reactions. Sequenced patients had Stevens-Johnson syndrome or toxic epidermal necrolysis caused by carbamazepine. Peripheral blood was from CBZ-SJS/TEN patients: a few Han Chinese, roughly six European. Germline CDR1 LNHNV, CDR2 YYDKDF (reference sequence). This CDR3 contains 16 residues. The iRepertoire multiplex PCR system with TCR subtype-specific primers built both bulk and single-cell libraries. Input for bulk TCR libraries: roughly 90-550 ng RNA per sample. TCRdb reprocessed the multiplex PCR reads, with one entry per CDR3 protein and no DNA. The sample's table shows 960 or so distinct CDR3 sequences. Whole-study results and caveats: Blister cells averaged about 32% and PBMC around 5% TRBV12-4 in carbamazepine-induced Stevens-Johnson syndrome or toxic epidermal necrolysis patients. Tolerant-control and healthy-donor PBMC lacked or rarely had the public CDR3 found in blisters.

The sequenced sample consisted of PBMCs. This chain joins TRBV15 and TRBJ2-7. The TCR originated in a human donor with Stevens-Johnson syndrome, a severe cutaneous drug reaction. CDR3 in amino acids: CATSRDGLFGDYEQYF. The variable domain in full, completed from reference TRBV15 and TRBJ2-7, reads DAMVIQNPRYQVTQFGKPVTLSCSQTLNHNVMYWYQQKSSQAPKLLFHYYDKDFNNEADTPDNFQSRRPNTSFCFLDIRSPGLGDTAMYLCATSRDGLFGDYEQYFGPGTRLTVT.